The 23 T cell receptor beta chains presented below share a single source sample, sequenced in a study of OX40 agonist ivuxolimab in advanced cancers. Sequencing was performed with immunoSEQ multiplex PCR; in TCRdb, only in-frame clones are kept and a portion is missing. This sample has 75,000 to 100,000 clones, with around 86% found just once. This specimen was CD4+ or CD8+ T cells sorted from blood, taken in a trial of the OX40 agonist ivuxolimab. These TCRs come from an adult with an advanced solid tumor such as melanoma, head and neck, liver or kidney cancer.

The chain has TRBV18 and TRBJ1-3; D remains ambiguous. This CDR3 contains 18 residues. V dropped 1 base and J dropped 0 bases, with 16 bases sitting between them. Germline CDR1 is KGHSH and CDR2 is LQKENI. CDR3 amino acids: CASSPLGLREGSGNTIYF. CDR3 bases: TGTGCCAGCTCACCACTGGGCCTCCGGGAGGGCTCTGGAAACACCATATATTTT.

Here the CDR3 DNA reads TGTGCCTGGGACAGGAACTACGAGCAGTACTTC. It yields the protein CAWDRNYEQYF. The chain is built from TRBV30 and TRBJ2-7; TRBD1 might be the D (6 bases). CDR3 length: 11 amino acids. Germline CDR1 reads GTSNPN; CDR2 reads SVGIG (reference sequence). Trimming stripped 5 bases from V and 3 bases from J, with 8 bases between.

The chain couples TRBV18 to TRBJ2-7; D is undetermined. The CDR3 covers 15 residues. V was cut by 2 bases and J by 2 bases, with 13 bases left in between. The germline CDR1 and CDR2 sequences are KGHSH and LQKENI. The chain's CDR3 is CASSPGPGSTYEQYF. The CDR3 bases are TGTGCCAGCTCACCAGGTCCCGGCAGTACCTACGAGCAGTACTTC.

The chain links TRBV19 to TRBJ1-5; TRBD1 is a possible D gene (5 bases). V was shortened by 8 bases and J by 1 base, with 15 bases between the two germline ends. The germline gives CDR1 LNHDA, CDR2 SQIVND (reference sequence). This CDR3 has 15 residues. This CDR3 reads CASWDVPGSNQPQHF. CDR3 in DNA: TGTGCCAGTTGGGATGTTCCAGGGAGCAATCAGCCCCAGCATTTT.

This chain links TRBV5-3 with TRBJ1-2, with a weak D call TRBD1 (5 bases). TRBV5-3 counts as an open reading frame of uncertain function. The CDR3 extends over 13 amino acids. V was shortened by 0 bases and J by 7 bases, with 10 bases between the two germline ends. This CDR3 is CARSLERGSGYTF. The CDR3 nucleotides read TGTGCCAGAAGCTTGGAGAGGGGATCTGGCTACACCTTC.

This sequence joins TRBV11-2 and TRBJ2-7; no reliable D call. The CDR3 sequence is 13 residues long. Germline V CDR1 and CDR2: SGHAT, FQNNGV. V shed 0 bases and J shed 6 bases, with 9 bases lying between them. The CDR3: CASSLDGTSEQYF. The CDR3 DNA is TGTGCCAGCAGCTTAGACGGTACGAGCGAGCAGTACTTC.

CDR3 coding DNA: TGTGCCAGCAGCTTATATCATGCGGGACAGCTACTCAATGAGCAGTTCTTC. Its protein product is CASSLYHAGQLLNEQFF. The rearrangement links TRBV7-6 to TRBJ2-1; tentative D call: TRBD1 (7 bases). The CDR3 consists of 17 residues. The V and J ends lost 2 bases and 6 bases respectively, with 20 bases between them. In germline, CDR1 is SGHVS, CDR2 FNYEAQ.

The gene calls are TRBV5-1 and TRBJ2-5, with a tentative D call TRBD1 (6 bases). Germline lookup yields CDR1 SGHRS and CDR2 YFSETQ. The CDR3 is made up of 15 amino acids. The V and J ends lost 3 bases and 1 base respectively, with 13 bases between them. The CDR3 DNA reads TGCGCCAGCAGCTCCACCTACAGGGCCCAAGAGACCCAGTACTTC. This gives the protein CASSSTYRAQETQYF.

The CDR3 loop is CASSLEMGEKLFF. DNA of the CDR3: TGTGCCAGCAGCTTAGAGATGGGTGAAAAACTGTTTTTT. V gene TRBV7-2 combines with J gene TRBJ1-4; unclear D gene. Trimming shortened V by 1 base and J by 7 bases, and 7 bases separated the two germline ends. The CDR3 sequence is 13 residues long. From germline, CDR1 is SGHTA and CDR2 FQGNSA.

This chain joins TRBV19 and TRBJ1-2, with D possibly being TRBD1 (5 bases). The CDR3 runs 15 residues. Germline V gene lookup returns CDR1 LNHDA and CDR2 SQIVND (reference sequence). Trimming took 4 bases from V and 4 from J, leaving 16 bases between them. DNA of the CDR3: TGTGCCAGTAGTACGAGACAAGGGGCCCGCTATGGCTACACCTTC. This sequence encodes CASSTRQGARYGYTF.

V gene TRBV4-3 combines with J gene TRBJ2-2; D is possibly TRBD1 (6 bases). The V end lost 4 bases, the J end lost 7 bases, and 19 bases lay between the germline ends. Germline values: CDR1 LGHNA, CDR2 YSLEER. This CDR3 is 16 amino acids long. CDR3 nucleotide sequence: TGCGCCAGCAGCCCCATTTTGGGGGCCTTAGGCGGGGAGCTGTTTTTT. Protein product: CASSPILGALGGELFF.

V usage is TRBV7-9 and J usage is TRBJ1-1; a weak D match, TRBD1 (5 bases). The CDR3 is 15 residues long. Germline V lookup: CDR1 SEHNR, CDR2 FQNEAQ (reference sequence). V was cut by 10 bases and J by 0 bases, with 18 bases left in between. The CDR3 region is CAILKGAAVNTEAFF. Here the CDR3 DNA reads TGTGCCATCCTAAAAGGGGCAGCGGTGAACACTGAAGCTTTCTTT.

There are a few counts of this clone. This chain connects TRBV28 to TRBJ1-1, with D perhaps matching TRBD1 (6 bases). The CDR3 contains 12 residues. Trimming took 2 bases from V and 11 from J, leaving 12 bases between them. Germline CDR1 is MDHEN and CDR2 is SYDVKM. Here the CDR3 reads CASSLRGLVAFF. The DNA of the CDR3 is TGTGCCAGCAGTTTACGGGGGCTGGTGGCTTTCTTT.

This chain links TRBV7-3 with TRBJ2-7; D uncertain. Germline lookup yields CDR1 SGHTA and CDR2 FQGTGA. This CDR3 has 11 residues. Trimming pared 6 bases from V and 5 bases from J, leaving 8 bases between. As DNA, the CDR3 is TGTGCCAGCAGTCCTCGGGACGAGCAGTACTTC. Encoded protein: CASSPRDEQYF.

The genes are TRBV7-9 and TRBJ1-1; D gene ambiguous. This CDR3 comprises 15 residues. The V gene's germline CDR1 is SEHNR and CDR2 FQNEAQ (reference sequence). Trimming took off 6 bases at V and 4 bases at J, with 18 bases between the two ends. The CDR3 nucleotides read TGTGCCAGCAGTTACCCGGGCCCTAAGGGCACTGAAGCTTTCTTT. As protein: CASSYPGPKGTEAFF.

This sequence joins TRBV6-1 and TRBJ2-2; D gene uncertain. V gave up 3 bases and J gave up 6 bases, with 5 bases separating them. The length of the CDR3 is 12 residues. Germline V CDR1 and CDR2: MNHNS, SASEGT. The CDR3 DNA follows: TGTGCCAGCAGTGATAGCCCCGGGGAGCTGTTTTTT. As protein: CASSDSPGELFF.

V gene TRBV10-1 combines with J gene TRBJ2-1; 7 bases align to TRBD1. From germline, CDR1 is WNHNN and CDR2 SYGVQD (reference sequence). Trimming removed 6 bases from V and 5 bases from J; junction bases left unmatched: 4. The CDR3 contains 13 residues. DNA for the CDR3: TGCGCCAGCAGCCCCGGGACAGACAATGAGCAGTTCTTC. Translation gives CASSPGTDNEQFF.

The CDR3, as DNA: TGTGCCAGCAGCCAAAGGGGCGGCAATGAGCAGTTCTTC. Translating it yields CASSQRGGNEQFF. The V call is TRBV5-4, the J call TRBJ2-1, with TRBD1 as a possible D gene (5 bases). Trimming stripped 4 bases from V and 6 bases from J, with 11 bases between. The CDR3 sequence is 13 residues long. CDR1 and CDR2 (germline): SGHNT, YYREEE (reference sequence).

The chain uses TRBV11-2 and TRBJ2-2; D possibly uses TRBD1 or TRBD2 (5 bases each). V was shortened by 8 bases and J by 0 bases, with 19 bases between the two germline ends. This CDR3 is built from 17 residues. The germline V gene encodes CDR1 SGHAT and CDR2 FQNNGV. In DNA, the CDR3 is TGTGCCAGCGGAACTCGTTTGACGGGACCGAACACCGGGGAGCTGTTTTTT. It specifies CASGTRLTGPNTGELFF.

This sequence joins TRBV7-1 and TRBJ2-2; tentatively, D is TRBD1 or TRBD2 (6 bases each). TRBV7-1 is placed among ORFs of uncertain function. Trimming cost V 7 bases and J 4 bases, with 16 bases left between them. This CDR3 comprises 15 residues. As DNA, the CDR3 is TGTGCCAGCACCTACAAGGGGGGCGGCACCGGGGAGCTGTTTTTT. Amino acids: CASTYKGGGTGELFF.

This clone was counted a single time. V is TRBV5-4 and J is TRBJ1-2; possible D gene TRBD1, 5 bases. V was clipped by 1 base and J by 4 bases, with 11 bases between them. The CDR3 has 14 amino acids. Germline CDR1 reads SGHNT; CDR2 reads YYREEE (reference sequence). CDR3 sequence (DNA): TGTGCCAGCAGCTTGATTGGGGGGGGCTATGGCTACACCTTC. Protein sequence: CASSLIGGGYGYTF.

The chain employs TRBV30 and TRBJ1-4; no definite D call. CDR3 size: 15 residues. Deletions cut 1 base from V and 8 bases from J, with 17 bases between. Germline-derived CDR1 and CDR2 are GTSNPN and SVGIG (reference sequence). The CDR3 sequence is CAWSAYGVSREKLFF. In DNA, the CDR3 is TGTGCCTGGAGTGCCTACGGGGTTTCTAGGGAAAAACTGTTTTTT. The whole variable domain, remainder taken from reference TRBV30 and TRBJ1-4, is SQTIHQWPATLVQPVGSPLSLECTVEGTSNPNLYWYRQAAGRGLQLLFYSVGIGQISSEVPQNLSASRPQDRQFILSSKKLLLSDSGFYLCAWSAYGVSREKLFFGSGTQLSVL.

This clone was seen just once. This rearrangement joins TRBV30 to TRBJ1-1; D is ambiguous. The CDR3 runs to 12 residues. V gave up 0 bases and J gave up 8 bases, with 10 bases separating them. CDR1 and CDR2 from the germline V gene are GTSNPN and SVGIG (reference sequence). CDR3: CAWSVSVREAFF. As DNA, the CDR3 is TGTGCCTGGAGTGTATCCGTCAGGGAAGCTTTCTTT.